This T cell receptor beta chain was sequenced in a study of T cells in Graves' hyperthyroidism and ophthalmopathy. Study results and limitations: In simple terms, a model built on 13 V-J features told ophthalmopathy apart from stable hyperthyroidism. Most thyroid-expanded clonotypes above 0.001 were also found in blood.

About this clonotype itself: The antigen is unknown.

Germline CDR1 and CDR2: KGHSH and LQKENI. Trimming stripped 8 bases from V and 7 bases from J, with 17 bases between. CDR3 length equals 13 residues. Each diagnosis drew on symptoms, thyroxine, TRAb, thyroid ultrasound and orbital computed tomography findings. Authors of the study amplified TCR beta CDR3 regions from RNA transcripts. Researchers ran a first-round RT-PCR on the TCR CDR3 using the HTBI primer set. Via MiXCR, TCRdb re-called the multiplex PCR reads, giving one row per CDR3 protein. Among fewer than 600,000 distinct CDR3 sequences listed, around 15% were seen once. The chain has TRBV18 and TRBJ1-2; D gene unclear. Sequencing input: blood. The TCR originated in a woman between 40 and 55 years old with Graves' hyperthyroidism. CDR3 nucleotides: TGTGCCAGCGGTGATTCGGGGAATGGTGGCTACACCTTC. Residues: CASGDSGNGGYTF.